This T cell receptor beta chain was found in a study of blood T cells in healthy people across ages. Regarding the study as a whole: Diversity was higher, and naive CD4+ cells more numerous, in long-lived donors than in aged donors.

A sample-barcoded 5' primer and a J-beta primer mix were used in a second PCR of about 7 to 11 cycles. Each cDNA molecule received a tag from a template-switch adaptor that had 12 random nucleotides. MiXCR, applied by TCRdb to the 5' RACE reads, yields one record per CDR3 protein. The data show some 1.1 million distinct CDR3 sequences, with 35% to 40% seen just once and around 14% held by the top ten. Notes on this clonotype: Its antigen is not known.

Germline-derived CDR1 and CDR2 are SNHLY and FYNNEI. The CDR3 is 10 amino acids. V lost 6 bases to trimming and J lost 18 bases; unmatched junction nucleotides: 5. The gene calls are TRBV2 and TRBJ1-6; TRBD1 matches at 7 bases. This clonotype was sampled from a man younger than 35 in good health. The sequencing sample was made of blood. Here the CDR3 DNA reads TGTGCCAGCAGCGGGACAGCCGCCCACTTT. It is translated as CASSGTAAHF.